This T cell receptor (beta chain) was sequenced in a study of T cell changes during pregnancy in multiple sclerosis. The data were produced by immunoSEQ multiplex PCR, yet TCRdb's version contains in-frame clones alone and is incomplete. Of over 30,000 clones in the sample, 88% were seen once. Germline assignment: CDR1 KGHSH and CDR2 LQKENI. With 3 bases removed from V and 2 bases from J, the gap between germline ends came to 17 bases. There are 17 residues in the CDR3. This sequence originates from a female donor with multiple sclerosis, enrolled in a pregnancy study. The sequences come from CD4+ T cells from peripheral blood mononuclear cells, collected before pregnancy. The chain carries TRBV18 and TRBJ2-1, with a weak D call TRBD1 (5 bases). The CDR3 bases are TGTGCCAGCTCACCCCCATCTCAGGGCTTACCCTACAATGAGCAGTTCTTC. Translating gives CASSPPSQGLPYNEQFF.